The 29 T cell receptor beta chains presented below share a single source sample, sequenced in a study of blood T cell repertoires in COVID-19. Sequenced by immunoSEQ multiplex PCR; TCRdb stores in-frame clones only, minus some. The repertoire holds 160,000 or so clones, with around 80% as singletons. Material for sequencing was peripheral blood. These receptors originate from a woman older than 75 with acute or convalescent COVID-19.

This chain joins TRBV29-1 and TRBJ1-2; TRBD1 aligns across 8 bases. Per the germline V gene, CDR1 is SQVTM and CDR2 is ANQGSEA. This CDR3 is built from 16 residues. With 1 base clipped from V and 5 bases from J, the junction kept 12 bases outside the gene matches. In DNA, the CDR3 is TGCAGCGTTGAAGGAGGGGACAGGCCCGGGGGGTATGGCTACACCTTC. Its protein product is CSVEGGDRPGGYGYTF.

The chain combines TRBV3-1 (or the pseudogene TRBV3-2) with TRBJ1-3; possibly TRBD1 for D (5 bases). V lost 4 bases to trimming and J lost 0 bases, with 13 bases between them. Germline assignment: CDR1 LGHDT and CDR2 YNNKEL (reference sequence). CDR3 length: 16 amino acids. The CDR3 here is CASSPGGVSSGNTIYF. The CDR3 DNA reads TGTGCCAGCAGCCCGGGGGGGGTCTCCTCTGGAAACACCATATATTTT.

This chain joins TRBV29-1 and TRBJ1-2, with TRBD1 as a possible D gene (6 bases). Germline CDR1 SQVTM, CDR2 ANQGSEA. The CDR3 length is 13 residues. The germline V and J ends were trimmed by 7 bases and 4 bases, with 16 bases remaining between them. CDR3 bases: TGCAGCGGTGGATGGGACACGGGCTATGGCTACACCTTC. It codes for CSGGWDTGYGYTF.

The chain has TRBV5-1 and TRBJ1-6, with D possibly matching TRBD1 (5 bases). The V end was cut by 0 bases, the J end by 5 bases, with 6 bases between. The CDR3 contains 14 residues. Germline V lookup: CDR1 SGHRS, CDR2 YFSETQ. CDR3 loop: CASSLGQHNSPLHF. The CDR3 DNA follows: TGCGCCAGCAGCTTGGGACAGCATAATTCACCCCTCCACTTT.

The CDR3 DNA reads TGCGCCAGCAGTATAGCGGGAGGATACACAGATACGCAGTATTTT. Its protein product is CASSIAGGYTDTQYF. The chain couples TRBV5-1 to TRBJ2-3; 10 nucleotides align to TRBD2. This CDR3 contains 15 residues. J lost 2 bases, V lost 5 bases, and 5 bases had no gene match. Germline-derived CDR1 and CDR2 are SGHRS and YFSETQ.

The rearrangement uses TRBV28 and TRBJ1-6; TRBD1 might be the D (6 bases). Trimming left V 7 bases short and J 5 bases short, with 9 bases between. The CDR3 spans 13 residues. CDR1 MDHEN and CDR2 SYDVKM come from the germline V gene. The CDR3 region has the DNA TGTGCCAGCAAAACAGGGAATAATTCACCCCTCCACTTT. It translates to CASKTGNNSPLHF.

CDR3 region: CASRLTGTANTEAFF. CDR3 DNA: TGTGCCAGCAGGCTGACCGGGACAGCGAACACTGAAGCTTTCTTT. The rearrangement joins TRBV13 to TRBJ1-1; 7 bases align to TRBD1. Germline lookup yields CDR1 PRHDT and CDR2 FYEKMQ (reference sequence). The CDR3 covers 15 residues. V lost 6 bases and J lost 1; bases outside the gene matches: 8.

This chain links TRBV2 with TRBJ2-3; 7 nucleotides match TRBD2. The CDR3 covers 17 residues. Germline V lookup: CDR1 SNHLY, CDR2 FYNNEI. V dropped 6 bases and J dropped 0; count of bases not matched to a gene: 12. The CDR3 reads CASRPLQGRASTDTQYF. The CDR3 DNA sequence: TGTGCCAGCAGACCTTTACAAGGGAGGGCTAGCACAGATACGCAGTATTTT.

This rearrangement joins TRBV18 to TRBJ1-5, with a tentative D call TRBD1 (6 bases). Trimming took 4 bases from V and 4 from J, leaving 17 bases between them. Germline assignment: CDR1 KGHSH and CDR2 LQKENI. This CDR3 comprises 16 residues. The CDR3 DNA reads TGTGCCAGCTCACTCATTGTAGGACAGACGAATCAGCCCCAGCATTTT. This codes for CASSLIVGQTNQPQHF.

A word on this clone: Mismatch with germline at one junction end may stem from a read error. The V gene is TRBV5-6, the J gene TRBJ2-2; TRBD2 agrees at 9 bases. There are 17 residues in the CDR3. The V gene's germline CDR1 is SGHDT and CDR2 YYEEEE. As DNA, the CDR3 is TGTGCCAGCAGTTTGGGGATAGCGGGAGTCGACACCGGGGAGCTGTTTTTT. This gives the protein CASSLGIAGVDTGELFF. The complete variable domain, with remaining parts taken from reference TRBV5-6 and TRBJ2-2, reads DAGVTQSPTHLIKTRGQQVTLRCSPKSGHDTVSWYQQALGQGPQFIFQYYEEEERQRGNFPDRFSGHQFPNYSSELNVNALLLGDSALYLCASSLGIAGVDTGELFFGEGSRLTVL.

The chain carries TRBV19 and TRBJ2-3; TRBD1 matches at 12 bases. Germline trimming cut 8 bases from V and 5 bases from J; bases unmatched to any gene: 5. CDR1 and CDR2 from the germline V gene are LNHDA and SQIVND (reference sequence). CDR3 length: 14 amino acids. In DNA, the CDR3 is TGTGCCAGTCGGGACAGGGGGCGTGGAGATACGCAGTATTTT. Its translation is CASRDRGRGDTQYF.

This sequence joins TRBV7-2 and TRBJ2-3; TRBD1 is a possible D gene (5 bases). This CDR3 has 12 amino acids. Looked up from germline, CDR1 is SGHTA and CDR2 is FQGNSA. Written as DNA, the CDR3 is TGTGCTGCAGGGCCGGGTGGAGATACGCAGTATTTT. Its protein is CAAGPGGDTQYF. Full variable domain (remainder filled in from reference TRBV7-2 and TRBJ2-3): GAGVSQSPSNKVTEKGKDVELRCDPISGHTALYWYRQSLGQGLEFLIYFQGNSAPDKSGLPSDRFSAERTGGSVSTLTIQRTQQEDSAVYLCAAGPGGDTQYFGPGTRLTVL.

CDR3 sequence (DNA): TGTGCCATCAGTGCGGGTACTAGCGGGAGGGAAGAGCAGTACTTC. This encodes CAISAGTSGREEQYF. The chain uses TRBV10-3 and TRBJ2-7; 13 bases fit TRBD2. The V and J ends lost 4 bases and 7 bases, in that order; junction bases with no gene match: 7. CDR1 ENHRY and CDR2 SYGVKD come from the germline V gene. The length of the CDR3 is 15 residues.

The CDR3 loop reads CASSLLHDRGYGYTF. The CDR3 coding sequence is TGTGCCAGCAGTTTATTGCACGATCGGGGGTATGGCTACACCTTC. The V gene is TRBV28, the J gene TRBJ1-2; a possible D gene is TRBD1 (5 bases). There are 15 residues in the CDR3. V lost 1 base, J lost 5 bases, and 14 bases lay in between. Germline loops: CDR1 MDHEN, CDR2 SYDVKM.

The chain links TRBV14 to TRBJ2-5; a possible D gene is TRBD2 (7 bases). The germline V gene encodes CDR1 SGHDN and CDR2 FVKESK. The length of the CDR3 is 15 residues. V was pared by 4 bases and J by 5 bases, with 17 bases between. The DNA of the CDR3 is TGTGCCAGCAGCCGTACAACAGGGAGGGTCGAGACCCAGTACTTC. Its protein is CASSRTTGRVETQYF.

The rearrangement joins TRBV11-2 to TRBJ1-2, with TRBD1 matching 7 bases. The CDR3 spans 16 residues. V lost 3 bases to trimming and J lost 4 bases; unmatched junction nucleotides: 11. From germline, CDR1 is SGHAT and CDR2 FQNNGV. The CDR3 region has the DNA TGTGCCAGCAGCTTCACGCCGGGACAGTCGTCCTATGGCTACACCTTC. This codes for CASSFTPGQSSYGYTF.

J is TRBJ1-5 and V is TRBV28; TRBD1 matches at 10 bases. The CDR3 consists of 15 residues. With 5 bases clipped from V and 6 bases from J, the junction kept 7 bases outside the gene matches. Germline V CDR1 and CDR2: MDHEN, SYDVKM. The CDR3 here is CASSPRTGGGQPQHF. The CDR3 nucleotides are TGTGCCAGCAGTCCAAGGACAGGGGGGGGTCAGCCCCAGCATTTT.

The chain couples TRBV19 to TRBJ2-1, with 9 positions matching TRBD2. CDR1 LNHDA and CDR2 SQIVND come from the germline V gene (reference sequence). With 5 bases clipped from V and 3 bases from J, the junction kept 5 bases outside the gene matches. The CDR3 is made up of 15 amino acids. The CDR3 coding sequence is TGTGCCAGTAGTCTTGCGGGAGGGGTCTACAATGAGCAGTTCTTC. Translated: CASSLAGGVYNEQFF.

The chain uses TRBV5-4 and TRBJ1-2; possible D gene TRBD1, 5 bases. Between the trimmed V and J ends, which lost 1 base and 1 base, there was a span of 11 bases. The CDR3 runs 15 residues. The germline gives CDR1 SGHNT, CDR2 YYREEE (reference sequence). The CDR3 reads CASSLWDYLNYGYTF. In DNA, the CDR3 is TGTGCCAGCAGCTTGTGGGACTACCTTAACTATGGCTACACCTTC.

In this sample, this clone turned up once. The chain couples TRBV6-5 to TRBJ2-3; perhaps TRBD2 as D (5 bases). V was trimmed by 2 bases and J by 10 bases, leaving 16 bases between them. CDR1 is MNHEY and CDR2 is SVGAGI in the germline V gene. The CDR3 contains 14 residues. Here the CDR3 reads CASSYQSSGSAQYF. CDR3 coding DNA: TGTGCCAGCAGTTACCAGTCTAGTGGGAGTGCGCAGTATTTT.

The CDR3: CASSHDRLQGATFDEQFF. Here the CDR3 DNA reads TGCGCCAGCAGCCATGACCGATTACAGGGGGCTACTTTCGATGAGCAGTTCTTC. The chain links TRBV5-1 to TRBJ2-1, with TRBD1 matching over 9 bases. The J segment lost 8 bases and the V segment lost 4 bases, leaving 19 bases of the junction unmatched. This CDR3 is 18 amino acids long. Germline lookup yields CDR1 SGHRS and CDR2 YFSETQ. The variable domain in full, with the rest retrieved from reference TRBV5-1 and TRBJ2-1, is KAGVTQTPRYLIKTRGQQVTLSCSPISGHRSVSWYQQTPGQGLQFLFEYFSETQRNKGNFPGRFSGRQFSNSRSEMNVSTLELGDSALYLCASSHDRLQGATFDEQFFGPGTRLTVL.

As DNA, the CDR3 is TGTGCCAGTACCCGATCTAGCGGGAGCAATGAGCAGTTCTTC. Its protein is CASTRSSGSNEQFF. The genes are TRBV19 and TRBJ2-1; 10 bases fit TRBD2. J lost 6 bases, V lost 7 bases, and 6 bases had no gene match. Germline CDR1 is LNHDA and CDR2 is SQIVND (reference sequence). The CDR3 extends over 14 amino acids.

The rearrangement joins TRBV11-2 to TRBJ2-7, with D unclear. The V gene lost 0 bases and the J gene lost 1 base, with 4 bases spanning the gap. The CDR3 length is 13 residues. Germline CDR1 is SGHAT and CDR2 is FQNNGV. The CDR3, as DNA: TGTGCCAGCAGCTTAGAGTTATCCTACGAGCAGTACTTC. This translates into CASSLELSYEQYF.

The V and J genes are TRBV29-1 and TRBJ1-1; 9 positions agree with TRBD1. This CDR3 has 12 residues. CDR1 and CDR2 (germline): SQVTM, ANQGSEA. V trimming: 6 bases; J trimming: 8 bases; junction bases outside the gene matches: 7. The CDR3 DNA reads TGCAGCGTCGCTTCCGACAGGGGGGAAGCTTTCTTT. The encoded protein is CSVASDRGEAFF.

Regarding this clone: In the same sample, other DNA sequences code for this CDR3. This chain links TRBV5-1 with TRBJ2-7; a weak D match, TRBD1 (6 bases). The CDR3 has 13 amino acids. Germline values: CDR1 SGHRS, CDR2 YFSETQ. Trimming removed 1 base from V and 3 bases from J, with 8 bases in between. CDR3 sequence: CASSLTGLYEQYF. The CDR3 DNA is TGCGCCAGCAGCTTGACAGGGCTCTACGAGCAGTACTTC.

Here the CDR3 reads CASSIALAGAGGELFF. CDR3 nucleotide sequence: TGTGCCAGTAGTATAGCCCTAGCGGGAGCGGGCGGGGAGCTGTTTTTT. This rearrangement joins TRBV19 to TRBJ2-2; TRBD2 agrees at 10 bases. The CDR3 runs 16 residues. CDR1 is LNHDA, CDR2 SQIVND, per germline (reference sequence). The ends lost 1 base at V and 7 bases at J; junction bases unmatched: 6. Full variable domain (missing parts from reference TRBV19 and TRBJ2-2): DGGITQSPKYLFRKEGQNVTLSCEQNLNHDAMYWYRQDPGQGLRLIYYSQIVNDFQKGDIAEGYSVSREKKESFPLTVTSAQKNPTAFYLCASSIALAGAGGELFFGEGSRLTVL.

This clone has only a few counts. This chain links TRBV19 with TRBJ1-5, with 8 bases fitting TRBD1. The CDR3 sequence is 17 residues long. Trimming cost V 6 bases and J 3 bases; bases outside gene matches: 13. Germline V lookup: CDR1 LNHDA, CDR2 SQIVND (reference sequence). In DNA form, the CDR3 reads TGTGCCAGTAGGGGCCCATTTAGGACAGGGAACAATCAGCCCCAGCATTTT. This gives the protein CASRGPFRTGNNQPQHF.

The gene calls are TRBV7-2 and TRBJ2-2, with D possibly TRBD1 on 6 matching bases. Germline CDR1 reads SGHTA; CDR2 reads FQGNSA. This CDR3 spans 15 amino acids. V was trimmed by 5 bases and J by 2 bases, leaving 12 bases between them. The CDR3 DNA reads TGTGCCAGCAGCCAAGACAGGAGAAACACCGGGGAGCTGTTTTTT. Protein product: CASSQDRRNTGELFF.

The CDR3 here is CAISDSGRDDGYTF. The CDR3 bases are TGTGCCATCAGTGATTCGGGAAGGGATGATGGCTACACCTTC. This sequence joins TRBV10-3 and TRBJ1-2; D uncertain. V was pared by 3 bases and J by 6 bases, with 14 bases between. CDR1 and CDR2 (germline): ENHRY, SYGVKD. This CDR3 contains 14 residues.